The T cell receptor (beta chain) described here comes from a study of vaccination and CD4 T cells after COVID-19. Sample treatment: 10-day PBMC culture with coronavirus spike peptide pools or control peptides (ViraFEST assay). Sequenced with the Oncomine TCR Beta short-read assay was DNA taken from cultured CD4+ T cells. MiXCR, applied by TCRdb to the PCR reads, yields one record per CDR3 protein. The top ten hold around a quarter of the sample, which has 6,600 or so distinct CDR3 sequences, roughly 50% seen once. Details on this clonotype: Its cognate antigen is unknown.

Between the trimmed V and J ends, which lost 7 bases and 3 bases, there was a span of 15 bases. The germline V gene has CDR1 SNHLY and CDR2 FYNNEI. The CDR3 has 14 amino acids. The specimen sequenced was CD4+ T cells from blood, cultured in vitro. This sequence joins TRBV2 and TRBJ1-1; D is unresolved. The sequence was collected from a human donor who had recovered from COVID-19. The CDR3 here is CASTFNVADTEAFF. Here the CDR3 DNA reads TGTGCCAGCACCTTCAACGTGGCGGACACTGAAGCTTTCTTT.